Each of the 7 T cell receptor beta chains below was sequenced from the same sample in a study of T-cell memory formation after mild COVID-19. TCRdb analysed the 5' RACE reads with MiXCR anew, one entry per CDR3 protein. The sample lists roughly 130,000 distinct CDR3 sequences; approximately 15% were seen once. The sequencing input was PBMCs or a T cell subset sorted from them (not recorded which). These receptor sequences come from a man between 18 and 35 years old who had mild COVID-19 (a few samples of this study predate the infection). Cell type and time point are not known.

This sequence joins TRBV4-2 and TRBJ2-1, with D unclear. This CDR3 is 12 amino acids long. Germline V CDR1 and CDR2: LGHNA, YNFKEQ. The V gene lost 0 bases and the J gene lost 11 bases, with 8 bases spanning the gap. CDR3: CASSQDGKKQFF. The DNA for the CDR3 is TGTGCCAGCAGCCAAGATGGGAAGAAGCAGTTCTTC.

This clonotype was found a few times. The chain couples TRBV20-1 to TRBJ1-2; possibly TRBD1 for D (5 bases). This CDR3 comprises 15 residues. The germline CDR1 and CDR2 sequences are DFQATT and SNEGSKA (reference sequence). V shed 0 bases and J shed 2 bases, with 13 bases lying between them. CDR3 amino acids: CSARDRWGRNYGYTF. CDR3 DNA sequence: TGCAGTGCTAGAGATCGTTGGGGGAGGAACTATGGCTACACCTTC.

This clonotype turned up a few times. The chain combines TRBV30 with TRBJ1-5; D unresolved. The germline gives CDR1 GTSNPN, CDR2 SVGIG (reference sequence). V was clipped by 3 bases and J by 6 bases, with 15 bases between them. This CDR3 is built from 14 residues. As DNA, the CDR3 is TGTGCCTGGAGCCCTTTGAATCCCGGTCAGCCCCAGCATTTT. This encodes CAWSPLNPGQPQHF.

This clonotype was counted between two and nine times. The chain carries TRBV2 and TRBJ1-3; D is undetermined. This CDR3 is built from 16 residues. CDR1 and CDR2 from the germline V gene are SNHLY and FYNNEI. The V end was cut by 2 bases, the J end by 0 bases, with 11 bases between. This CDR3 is CASSELGPSSGNTIYF. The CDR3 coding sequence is TGTGCCAGCAGTGAACTGGGCCCGAGCTCTGGAAACACCATATATTTT.

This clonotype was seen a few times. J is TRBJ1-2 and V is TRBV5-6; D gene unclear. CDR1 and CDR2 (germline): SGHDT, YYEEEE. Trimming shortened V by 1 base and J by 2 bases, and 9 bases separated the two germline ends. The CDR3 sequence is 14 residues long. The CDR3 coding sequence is TGTGCCAGCAGCTTGACGGCGGCGAACTATGGCTACACCTTC. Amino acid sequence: CASSLTAANYGYTF.

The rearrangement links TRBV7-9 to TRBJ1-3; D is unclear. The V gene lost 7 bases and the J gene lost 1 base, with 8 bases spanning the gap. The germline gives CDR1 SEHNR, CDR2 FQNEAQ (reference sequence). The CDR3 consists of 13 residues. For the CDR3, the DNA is TGTGCCAGCACCTGGGGTTCTGGAAACACCATATATTTT. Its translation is CASTWGSGNTIYF.

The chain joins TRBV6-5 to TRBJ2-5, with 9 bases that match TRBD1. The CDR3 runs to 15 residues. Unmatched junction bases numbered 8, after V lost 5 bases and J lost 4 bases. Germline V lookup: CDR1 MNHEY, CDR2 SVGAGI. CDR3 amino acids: CASSPSGQGVETQYF. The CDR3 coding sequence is TGTGCCAGCAGTCCTTCGGGACAGGGTGTAGAGACCCAGTACTTC.